This T cell receptor (beta chain) was found in a study of blood T cell repertoires in COVID-19. Study-level background: Acute-phase and convalescent COVID-19 samples originated in the United States, Italy and Spain.

The CDR3 has 16 amino acids. Per the germline V gene, CDR1 is SGHDN and CDR2 is FVKESK. Between the trimmed V and J ends, which lost 0 bases and 0 bases, there was a span of 9 bases. Assay used: immunoSEQ multiplex PCR; TCRdb lists only in-frame clones, some missing. This sample has about 59,000 clones; around four fifths occur once, and the top ten carry roughly 14%. This chain uses TRBV14 with TRBJ1-3; no definite D call. The sequencing sample was made of peripheral blood. This sequence originates from a woman in her seventies with acute or convalescent COVID-19. The CDR3 DNA reads TGTGCCAGCAGCCAAGATGGGCTTGGCTCTGGAAACACCATATATTTT. It codes for CASSQDGLGSGNTIYF.